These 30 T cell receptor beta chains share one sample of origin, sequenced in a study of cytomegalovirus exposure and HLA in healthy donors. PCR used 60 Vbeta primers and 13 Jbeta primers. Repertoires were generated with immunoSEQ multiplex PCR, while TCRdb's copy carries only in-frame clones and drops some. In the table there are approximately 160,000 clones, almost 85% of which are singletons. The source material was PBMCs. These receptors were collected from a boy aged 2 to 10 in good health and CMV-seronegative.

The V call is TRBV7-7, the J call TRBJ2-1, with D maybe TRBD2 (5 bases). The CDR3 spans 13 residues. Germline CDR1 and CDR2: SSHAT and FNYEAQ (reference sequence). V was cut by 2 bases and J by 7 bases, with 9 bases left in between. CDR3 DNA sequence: TGTGCCAGCAGCTTAACTAGGGCGAATGAGCAGTTCTTC. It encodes CASSLTRANEQFF.

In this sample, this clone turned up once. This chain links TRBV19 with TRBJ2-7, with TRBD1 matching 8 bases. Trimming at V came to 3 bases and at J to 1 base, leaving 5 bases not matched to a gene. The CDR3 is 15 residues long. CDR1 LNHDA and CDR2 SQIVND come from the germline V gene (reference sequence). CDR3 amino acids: CASSISTGGSYEQYF. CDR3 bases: TGTGCCAGTAGTATTAGTACAGGGGGATCCTACGAGCAGTACTTC.

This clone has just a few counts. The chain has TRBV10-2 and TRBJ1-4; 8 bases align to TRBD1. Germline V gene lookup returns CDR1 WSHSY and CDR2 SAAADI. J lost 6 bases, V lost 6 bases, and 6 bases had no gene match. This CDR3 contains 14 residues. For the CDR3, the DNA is TGCGCCAGCAGCAAGACAGGGGTGGATGAAAAACTGTTTTTT. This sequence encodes CASSKTGVDEKLFF.

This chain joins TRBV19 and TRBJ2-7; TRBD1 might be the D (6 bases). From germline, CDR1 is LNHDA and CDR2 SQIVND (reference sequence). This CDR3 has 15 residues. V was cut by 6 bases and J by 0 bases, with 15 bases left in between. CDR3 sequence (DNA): TGTGCCAGTAGAACAGGGAATGCCAACTCCTACGAGCAGTACTTC. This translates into CASRTGNANSYEQYF.

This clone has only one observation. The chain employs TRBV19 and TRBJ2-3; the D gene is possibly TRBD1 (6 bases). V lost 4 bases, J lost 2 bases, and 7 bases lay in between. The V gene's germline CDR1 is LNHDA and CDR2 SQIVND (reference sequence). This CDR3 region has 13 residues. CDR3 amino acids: CASSTGATDTQYF. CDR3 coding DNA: TGTGCCAGTAGTACAGGGGCCACAGATACGCAGTATTTT.

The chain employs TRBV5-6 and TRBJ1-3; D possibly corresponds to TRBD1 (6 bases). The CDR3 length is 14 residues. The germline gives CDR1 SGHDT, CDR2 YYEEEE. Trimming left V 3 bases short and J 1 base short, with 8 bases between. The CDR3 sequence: CASSSTGSGNTIYF. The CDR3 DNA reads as TGTGCCAGCAGCTCAACAGGGTCTGGAAACACCATATATTTT.

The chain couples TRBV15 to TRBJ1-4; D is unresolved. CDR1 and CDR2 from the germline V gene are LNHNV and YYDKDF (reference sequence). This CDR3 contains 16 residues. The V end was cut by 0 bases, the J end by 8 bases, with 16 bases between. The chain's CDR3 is CATSRDPASGREKLFF. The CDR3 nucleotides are TGTGCCACCAGCAGAGACCCCGCCTCGGGGAGGGAAAAACTGTTTTTT.

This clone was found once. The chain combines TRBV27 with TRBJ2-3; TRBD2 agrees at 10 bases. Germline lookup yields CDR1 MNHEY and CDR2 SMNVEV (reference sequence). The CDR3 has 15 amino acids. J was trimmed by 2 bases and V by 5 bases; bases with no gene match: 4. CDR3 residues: CASSPGLAYTDTQYF. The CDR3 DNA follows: TGTGCCAGCAGTCCGGGACTAGCGTACACAGATACGCAGTATTTT.

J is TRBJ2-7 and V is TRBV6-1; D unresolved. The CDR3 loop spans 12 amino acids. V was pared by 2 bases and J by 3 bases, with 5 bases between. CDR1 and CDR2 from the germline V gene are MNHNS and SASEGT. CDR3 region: CASSEIYYEQYF. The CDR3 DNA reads TGTGCCAGCAGTGAAATATACTACGAGCAGTACTTC.

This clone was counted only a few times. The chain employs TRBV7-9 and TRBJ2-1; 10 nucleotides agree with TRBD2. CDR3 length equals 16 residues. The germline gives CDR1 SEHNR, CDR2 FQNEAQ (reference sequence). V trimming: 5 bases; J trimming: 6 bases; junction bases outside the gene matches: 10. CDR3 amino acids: CASSAVASGSLNEQFF. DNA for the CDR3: TGTGCCAGCAGCGCCGTGGCTAGCGGGAGTCTCAATGAGCAGTTCTTC.

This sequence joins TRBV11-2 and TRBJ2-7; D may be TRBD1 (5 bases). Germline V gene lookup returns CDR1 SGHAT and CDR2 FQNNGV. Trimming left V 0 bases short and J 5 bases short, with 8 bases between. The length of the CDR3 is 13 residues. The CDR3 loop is CASSLDRAHEQYF. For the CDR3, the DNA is TGTGCCAGCAGCTTAGACAGGGCCCACGAGCAGTACTTC.

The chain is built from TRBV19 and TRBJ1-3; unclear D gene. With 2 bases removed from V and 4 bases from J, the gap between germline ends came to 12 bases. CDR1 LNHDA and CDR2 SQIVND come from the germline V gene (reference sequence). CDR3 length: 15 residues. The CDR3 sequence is CASSINSRKGNTIYF. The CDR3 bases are TGTGCCAGTAGTATAAACAGCCGGAAAGGAAACACCATATATTTT.

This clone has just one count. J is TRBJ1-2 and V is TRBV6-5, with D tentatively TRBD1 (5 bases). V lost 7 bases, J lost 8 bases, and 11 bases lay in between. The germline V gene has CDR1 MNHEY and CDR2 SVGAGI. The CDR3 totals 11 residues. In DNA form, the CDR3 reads TGTGCCAGCATGGCAGGGCAGGGCTACACCTTC. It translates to CASMAGQGYTF.

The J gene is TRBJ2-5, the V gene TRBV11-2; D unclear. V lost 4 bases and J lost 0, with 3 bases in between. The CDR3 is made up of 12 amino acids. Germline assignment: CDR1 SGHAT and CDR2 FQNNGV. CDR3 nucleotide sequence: TGTGCCAGCAGCTATAACCAAGAGACCCAGTACTTC. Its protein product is CASSYNQETQYF.

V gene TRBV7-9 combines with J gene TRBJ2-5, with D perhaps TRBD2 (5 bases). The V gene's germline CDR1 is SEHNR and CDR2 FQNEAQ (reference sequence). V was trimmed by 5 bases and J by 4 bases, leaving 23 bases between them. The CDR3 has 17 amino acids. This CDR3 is CASSPKRWLQTTETQYF. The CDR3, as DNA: TGTGCCAGCAGCCCCAAGCGGTGGTTACAGACCACAGAGACCCAGTACTTC.

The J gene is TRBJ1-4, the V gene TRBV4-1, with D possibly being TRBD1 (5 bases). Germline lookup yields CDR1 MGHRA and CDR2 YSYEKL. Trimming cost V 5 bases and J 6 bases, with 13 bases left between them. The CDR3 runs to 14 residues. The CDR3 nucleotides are TGCGCCAGCAGCTTCCAGCCCAGGGATGAAAAACTGTTTTTT. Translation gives CASSFQPRDEKLFF.

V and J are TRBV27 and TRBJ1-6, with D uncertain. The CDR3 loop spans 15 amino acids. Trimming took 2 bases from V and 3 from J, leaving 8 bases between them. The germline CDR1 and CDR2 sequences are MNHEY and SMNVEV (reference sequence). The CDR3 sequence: CASSLGGFYNSPLHF. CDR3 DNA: TGTGCCAGCAGTTTAGGAGGGTTCTATAATTCACCCCTCCACTTT.

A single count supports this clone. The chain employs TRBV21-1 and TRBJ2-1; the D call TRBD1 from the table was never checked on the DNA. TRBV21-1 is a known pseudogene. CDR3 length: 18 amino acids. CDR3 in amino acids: CASRRSQGNRSSYNEQFF. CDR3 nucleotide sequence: TGTGCCAGCAGACGTTCTCAGGGGAACCGAAGCTCCTACAATGAGCAGTTCTTC.

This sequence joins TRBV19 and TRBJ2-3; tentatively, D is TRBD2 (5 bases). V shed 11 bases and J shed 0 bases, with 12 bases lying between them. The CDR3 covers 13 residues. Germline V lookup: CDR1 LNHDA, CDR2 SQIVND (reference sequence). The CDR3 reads CAVEGGSTDTQYF. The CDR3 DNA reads TGTGCCGTTGAGGGCGGAAGCACAGATACGCAGTATTTT.

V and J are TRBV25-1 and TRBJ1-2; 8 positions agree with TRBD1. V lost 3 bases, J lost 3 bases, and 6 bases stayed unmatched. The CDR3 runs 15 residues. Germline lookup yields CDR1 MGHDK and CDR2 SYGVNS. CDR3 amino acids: CASSEAGGLHYGYTF. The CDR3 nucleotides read TGTGCCAGCAGTGAGGCAGGGGGCCTGCACTATGGCTACACCTTC.

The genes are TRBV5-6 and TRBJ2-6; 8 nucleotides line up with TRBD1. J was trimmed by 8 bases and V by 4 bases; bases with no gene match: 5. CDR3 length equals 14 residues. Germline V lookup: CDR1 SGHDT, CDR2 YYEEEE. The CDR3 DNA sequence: TGTGCCAGCAGCCCAGACAGGGGAACCAACGTCCTGACTTTC. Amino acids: CASSPDRGTNVLTF.

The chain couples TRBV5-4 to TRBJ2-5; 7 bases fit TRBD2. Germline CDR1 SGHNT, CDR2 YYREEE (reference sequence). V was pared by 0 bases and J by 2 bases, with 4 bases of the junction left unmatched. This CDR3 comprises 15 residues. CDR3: CASSLGTRSQETQYF. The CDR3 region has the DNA TGTGCCAGCAGCTTGGGGACTAGATCTCAAGAGACCCAGTACTTC.

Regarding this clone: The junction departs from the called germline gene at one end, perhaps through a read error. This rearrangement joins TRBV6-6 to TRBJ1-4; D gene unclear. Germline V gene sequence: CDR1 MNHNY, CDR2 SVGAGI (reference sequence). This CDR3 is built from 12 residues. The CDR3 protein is CASSYSESELLF. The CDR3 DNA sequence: TGTGCCAGCAGTTACTCGGAGAGTGAGCTGCTTTTT.

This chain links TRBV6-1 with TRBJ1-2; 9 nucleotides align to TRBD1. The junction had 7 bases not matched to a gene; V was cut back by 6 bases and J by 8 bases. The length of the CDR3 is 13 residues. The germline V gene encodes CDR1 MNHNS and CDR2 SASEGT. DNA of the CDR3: TGTGCCAGCAGCTTGGACAGGGGCCGAGGCTACACCTTC. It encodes CASSLDRGRGYTF.

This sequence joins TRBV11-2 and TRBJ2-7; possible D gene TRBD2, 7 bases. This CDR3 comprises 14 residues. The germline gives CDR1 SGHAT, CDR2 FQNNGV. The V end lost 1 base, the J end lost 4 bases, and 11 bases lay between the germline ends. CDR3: CASSLGGGAYEQYF. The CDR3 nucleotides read TGTGCCAGCAGCTTAGGGGGGGGCGCGTACGAGCAGTACTTC.

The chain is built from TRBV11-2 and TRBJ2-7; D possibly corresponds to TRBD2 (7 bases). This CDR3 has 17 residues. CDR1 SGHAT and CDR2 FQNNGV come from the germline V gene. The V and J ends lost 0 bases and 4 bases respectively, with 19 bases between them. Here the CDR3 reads CASSLEGWGGGVYEQYF. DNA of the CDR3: TGTGCCAGCAGCTTAGAAGGTTGGGGGGGCGGCGTGTACGAGCAGTACTTC.

The CDR3 protein is CASTTGVDTEAFF. In DNA, the CDR3 is TGCGCCAGCACGACAGGGGTAGACACTGAAGCTTTCTTT. The V gene is TRBV5-1, the J gene TRBJ1-1, with 8 bases identical to TRBD1. The CDR3 has 13 amino acids. Trimming removed 6 bases from V and 3 bases from J; junction bases left unmatched: 4. In germline, CDR1 is SGHRS, CDR2 YFSETQ.

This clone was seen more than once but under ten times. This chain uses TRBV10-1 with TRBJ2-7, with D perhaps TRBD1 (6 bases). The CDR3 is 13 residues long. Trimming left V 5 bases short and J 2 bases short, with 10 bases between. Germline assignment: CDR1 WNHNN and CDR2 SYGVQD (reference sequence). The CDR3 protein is CASSPGTPYEQYF. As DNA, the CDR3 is TGCGCCAGCAGTCCCGGGACACCCTACGAGCAGTACTTC.

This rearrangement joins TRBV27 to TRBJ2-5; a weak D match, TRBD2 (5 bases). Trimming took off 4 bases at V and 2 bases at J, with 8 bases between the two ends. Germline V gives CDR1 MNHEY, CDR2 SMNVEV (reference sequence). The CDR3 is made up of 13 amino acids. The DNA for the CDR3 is TGTGCCAGCAGTTGGCGGACTCAAGAGACCCAGTACTTC. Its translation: CASSWRTQETQYF.

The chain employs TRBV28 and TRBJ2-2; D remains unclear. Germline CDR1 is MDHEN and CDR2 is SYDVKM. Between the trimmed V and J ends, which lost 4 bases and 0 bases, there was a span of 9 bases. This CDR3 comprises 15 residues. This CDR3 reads CASSSGAANTGELFF. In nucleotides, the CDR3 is TGTGCCAGCAGTTCTGGAGCCGCGAACACCGGGGAGCTGTTTTTT.